This T cell receptor (beta chain) derives from a study of blood T cell repertoires in COVID-19. Across the study: Some COVID-19 samples were acute and others convalescent; all came from the United States, Italy and Spain.

Germline V gives CDR1 GTSNPN, CDR2 SVGIG (reference sequence). The CDR3 covers 14 residues. V shed 3 bases, J shed 0 bases, and the junction held 2 bases outside the gene matches. Data came from immunoSEQ multiplex PCR; TCRdb stores just in-frame clones and leaves some out. The sample holds some 200,000 clones; about 86% are singletons and the top ten take around an eighth. The sequenced sample was peripheral blood. The TCR originated in a woman between 70 and 85 years old with COVID-19, enrolled during active disease. The chain couples TRBV30 to TRBJ2-1, with TRBD1 matching 7 bases. CDR3 protein: CAWSYRGSYNEQFF. CDR3 in DNA: TGTGCCTGGAGCTACAGGGGCTCCTACAATGAGCAGTTCTTC. Looking up the rest from reference TRBV30 and TRBJ2-1 gives the full variable domain: SQTIHQWPATLVQPVGSPLSLECTVEGTSNPNLYWYRQAAGRGLQLLFYSVGIGQISSEVPQNLSASRPQDRQFILSSKKLLLSDSGFYLCAWSYRGSYNEQFFGPGTRLTVL.